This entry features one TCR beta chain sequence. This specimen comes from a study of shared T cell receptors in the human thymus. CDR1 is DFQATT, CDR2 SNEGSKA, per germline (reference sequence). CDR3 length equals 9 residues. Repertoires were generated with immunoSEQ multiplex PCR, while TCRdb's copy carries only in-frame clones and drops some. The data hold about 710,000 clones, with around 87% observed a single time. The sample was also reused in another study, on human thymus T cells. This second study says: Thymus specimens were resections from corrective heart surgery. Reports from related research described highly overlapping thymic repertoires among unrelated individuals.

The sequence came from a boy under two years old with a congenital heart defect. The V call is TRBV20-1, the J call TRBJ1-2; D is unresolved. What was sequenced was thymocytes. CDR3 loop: CRAGGGYTF. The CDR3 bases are TGCAGAGCAGGAGGAGGCTACACCTTC.